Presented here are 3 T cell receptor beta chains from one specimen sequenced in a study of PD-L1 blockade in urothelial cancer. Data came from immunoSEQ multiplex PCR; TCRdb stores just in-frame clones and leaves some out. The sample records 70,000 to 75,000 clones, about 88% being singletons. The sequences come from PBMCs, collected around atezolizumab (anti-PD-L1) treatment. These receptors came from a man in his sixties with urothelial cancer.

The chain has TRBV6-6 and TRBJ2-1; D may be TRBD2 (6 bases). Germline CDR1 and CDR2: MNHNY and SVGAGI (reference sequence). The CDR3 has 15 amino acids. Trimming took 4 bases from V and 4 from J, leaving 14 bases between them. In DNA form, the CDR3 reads TGTGCCAGCAGTTTCACGGCGGCGGGGTACAATGAGCAGTTCTTC. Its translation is CASSFTAAGYNEQFF.

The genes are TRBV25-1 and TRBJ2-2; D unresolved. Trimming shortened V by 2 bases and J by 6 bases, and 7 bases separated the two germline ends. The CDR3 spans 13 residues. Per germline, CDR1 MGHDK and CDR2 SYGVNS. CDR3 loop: CASSEQIAGELFF. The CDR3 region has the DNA TGTGCCAGCAGTGAACAGATCGCCGGGGAGCTGTTTTTT.

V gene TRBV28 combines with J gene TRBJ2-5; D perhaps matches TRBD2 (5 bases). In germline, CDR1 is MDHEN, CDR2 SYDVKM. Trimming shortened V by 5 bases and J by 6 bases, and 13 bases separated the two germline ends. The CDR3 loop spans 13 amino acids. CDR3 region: CASSRLAGKTQYF. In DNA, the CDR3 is TGTGCCAGCAGTCGGCTAGCTGGGAAGACCCAGTACTTC.